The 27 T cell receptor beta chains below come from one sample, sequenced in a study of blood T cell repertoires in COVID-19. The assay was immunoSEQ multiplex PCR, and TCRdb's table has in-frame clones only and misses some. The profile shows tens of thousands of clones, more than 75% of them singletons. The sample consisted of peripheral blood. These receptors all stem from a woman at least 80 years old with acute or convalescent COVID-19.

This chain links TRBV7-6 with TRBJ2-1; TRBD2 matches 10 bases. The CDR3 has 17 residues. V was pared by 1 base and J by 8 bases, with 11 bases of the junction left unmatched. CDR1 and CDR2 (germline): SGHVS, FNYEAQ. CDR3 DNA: TGTGCCAGCAGCTTAGGGGCTAGCGGGAGTACCCGCGATGAGCAGTTCTTC. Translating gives CASSLGASGSTRDEQFF. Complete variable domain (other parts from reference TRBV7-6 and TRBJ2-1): GAGVSQSPRYKVTKRGQDVALRCDPISGHVSLYWYRQALGQGPEFLTYFNYEAQQDKSGLPNDRFSAERPEGSISTLTIQRTEQRDSAMYRCASSLGASGSTRDEQFFGPGTRLTVL.

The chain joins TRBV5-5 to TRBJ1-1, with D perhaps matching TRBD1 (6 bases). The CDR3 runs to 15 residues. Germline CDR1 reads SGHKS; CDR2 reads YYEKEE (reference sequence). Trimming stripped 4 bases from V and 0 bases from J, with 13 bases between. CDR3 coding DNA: TGTGCCAGCAGCGGGTGGACAGCTATGAACACTGAAGCTTTCTTT. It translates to CASSGWTAMNTEAFF.

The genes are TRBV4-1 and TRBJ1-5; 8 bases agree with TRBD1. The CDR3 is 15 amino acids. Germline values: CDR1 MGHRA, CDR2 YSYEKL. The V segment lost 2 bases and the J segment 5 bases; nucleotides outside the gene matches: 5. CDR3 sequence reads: CASSQPGQGDQPQHF. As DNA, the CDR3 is TGCGCCAGCAGCCAACCAGGACAGGGCGATCAGCCCCAGCATTTT.

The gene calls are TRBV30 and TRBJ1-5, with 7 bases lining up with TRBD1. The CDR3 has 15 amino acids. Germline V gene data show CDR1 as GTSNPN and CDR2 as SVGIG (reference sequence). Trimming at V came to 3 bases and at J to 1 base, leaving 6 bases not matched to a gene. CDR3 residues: CAWSRQGGSNQPQHF. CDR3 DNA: TGTGCCTGGAGCCGACAGGGTGGGAGCAATCAGCCCCAGCATTTT.

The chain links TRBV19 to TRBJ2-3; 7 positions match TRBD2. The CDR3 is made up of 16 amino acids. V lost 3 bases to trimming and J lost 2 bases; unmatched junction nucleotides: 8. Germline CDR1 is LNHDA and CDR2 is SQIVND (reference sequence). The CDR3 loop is CASSMTRGSLTDTQYF. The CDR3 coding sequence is TGTGCCAGTAGTATGACACGCGGGAGCCTCACAGATACGCAGTATTTT.

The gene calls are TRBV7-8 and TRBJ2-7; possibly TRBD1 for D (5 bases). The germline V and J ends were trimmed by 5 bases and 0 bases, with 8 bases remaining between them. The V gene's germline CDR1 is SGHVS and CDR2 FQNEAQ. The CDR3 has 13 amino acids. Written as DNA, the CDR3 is TGTGCCAGCAGCCCCGACAGCTCCTACGAGCAGTACTTC. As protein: CASSPDSSYEQYF.

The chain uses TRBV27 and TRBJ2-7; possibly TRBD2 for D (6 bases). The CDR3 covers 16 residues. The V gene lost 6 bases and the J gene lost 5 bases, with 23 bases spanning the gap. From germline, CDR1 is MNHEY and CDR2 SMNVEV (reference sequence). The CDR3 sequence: CASSSPSRGMTHEQYF. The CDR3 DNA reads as TGTGCCAGCAGCTCCCCAAGCCGGGGGATGACCCACGAGCAGTACTTC.

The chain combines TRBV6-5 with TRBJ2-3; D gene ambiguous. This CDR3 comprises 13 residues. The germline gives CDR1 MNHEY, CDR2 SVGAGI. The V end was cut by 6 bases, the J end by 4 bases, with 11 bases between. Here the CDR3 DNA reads TGTGCCAGCAGCCGAGAGTTGCCAGATACGCAGTATTTT. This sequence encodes CASSRELPDTQYF.

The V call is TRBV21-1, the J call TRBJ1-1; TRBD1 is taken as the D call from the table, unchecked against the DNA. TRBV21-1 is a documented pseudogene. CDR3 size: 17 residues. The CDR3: CASSNPLRQGMNTEAFF. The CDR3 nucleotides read TGTGCCAGCAGCAATCCGCTTCGACAGGGTATGAACACTGAAGCTTTCTTT.

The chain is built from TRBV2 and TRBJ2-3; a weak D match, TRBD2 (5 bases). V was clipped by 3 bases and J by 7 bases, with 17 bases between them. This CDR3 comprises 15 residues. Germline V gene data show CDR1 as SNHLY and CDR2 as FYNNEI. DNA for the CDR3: TGTGCCAGCAGTGATGGCGGACTGGGGTTAAATACGCAGTATTTT. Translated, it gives CASSDGGLGLNTQYF.

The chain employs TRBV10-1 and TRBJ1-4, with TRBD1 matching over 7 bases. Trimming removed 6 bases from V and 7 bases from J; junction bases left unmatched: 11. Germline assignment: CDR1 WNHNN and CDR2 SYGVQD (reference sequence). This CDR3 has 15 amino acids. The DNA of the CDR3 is TGCGCCAGCAGGCGAACAGGGGTTAGTCCTGAAAAACTGTTTTTT. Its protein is CASRRTGVSPEKLFF.

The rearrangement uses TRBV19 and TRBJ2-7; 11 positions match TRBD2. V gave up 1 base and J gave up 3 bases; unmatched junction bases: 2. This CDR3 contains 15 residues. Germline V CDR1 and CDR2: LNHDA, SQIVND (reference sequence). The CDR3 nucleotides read TGTGCCAGTAGTATAGTTACTAGCGGGAGCTACGAGCAGTACTTC. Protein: CASSIVTSGSYEQYF.

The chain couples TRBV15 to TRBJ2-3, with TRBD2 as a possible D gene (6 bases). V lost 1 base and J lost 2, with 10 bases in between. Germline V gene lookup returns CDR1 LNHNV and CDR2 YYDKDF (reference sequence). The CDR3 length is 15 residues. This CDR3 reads CATSRGSGTTDTQYF. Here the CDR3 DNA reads TGTGCCACCAGCAGAGGTAGCGGAACCACAGATACGCAGTATTTT. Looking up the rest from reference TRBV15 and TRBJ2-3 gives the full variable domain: DAMVIQNPRYQVTQFGKPVTLSCSQTLNHNVMYWYQQKSSQAPKLLFHYYDKDFNNEADTPDNFQSRRPNTSFCFLDIRSPGLGDTAMYLCATSRGSGTTDTQYFGPGTRLTVL.

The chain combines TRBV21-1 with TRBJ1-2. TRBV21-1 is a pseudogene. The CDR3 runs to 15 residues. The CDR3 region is CASSKVPAGGDGYTF. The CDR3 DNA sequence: TGTGCCAGCAGCAAAGTTCCCGCCGGGGGGGATGGCTACACCTTC.

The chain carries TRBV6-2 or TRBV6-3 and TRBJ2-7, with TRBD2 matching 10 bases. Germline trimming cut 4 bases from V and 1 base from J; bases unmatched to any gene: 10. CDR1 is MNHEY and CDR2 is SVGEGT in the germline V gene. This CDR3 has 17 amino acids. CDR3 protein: CASSFNLLAGTSYEQYF. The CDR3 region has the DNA TGTGCCAGCAGTTTCAACCTACTAGCGGGGACTTCCTACGAGCAGTACTTC.

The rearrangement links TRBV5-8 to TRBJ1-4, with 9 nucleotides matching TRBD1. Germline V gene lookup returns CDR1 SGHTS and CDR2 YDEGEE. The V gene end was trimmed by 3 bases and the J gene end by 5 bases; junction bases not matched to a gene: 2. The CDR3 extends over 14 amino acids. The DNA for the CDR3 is TGTGCCAGCAGCTCCGGGACAGGGAATGAAAAACTGTTTTTT. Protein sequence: CASSSGTGNEKLFF. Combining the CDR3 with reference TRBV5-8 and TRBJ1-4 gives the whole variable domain EAGVTQSPTHLIKTRGQQATLRCSPISGHTSVYWYQQALGLGLQFLLWYDEGEERNRGNFPPRFSGRQFPNYSSELNVNALELEDSALYLCASSSGTGNEKLFFGSGTQLSVL.

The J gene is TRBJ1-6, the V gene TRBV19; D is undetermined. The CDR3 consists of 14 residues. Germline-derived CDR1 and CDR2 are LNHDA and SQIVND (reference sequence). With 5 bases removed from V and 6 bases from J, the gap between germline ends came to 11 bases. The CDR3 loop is CASSAQVVNSPLHF. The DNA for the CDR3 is TGTGCCAGTAGTGCCCAGGTGGTTAATTCACCCCTCCACTTT.

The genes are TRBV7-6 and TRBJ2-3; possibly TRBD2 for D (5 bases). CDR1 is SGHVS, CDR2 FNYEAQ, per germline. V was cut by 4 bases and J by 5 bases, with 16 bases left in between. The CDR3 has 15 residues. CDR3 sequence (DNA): TGTGCCAGCAGCTCTAGCCGCGGAGTTGGAGATACGCAGTATTTT. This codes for CASSSSRGVGDTQYF.

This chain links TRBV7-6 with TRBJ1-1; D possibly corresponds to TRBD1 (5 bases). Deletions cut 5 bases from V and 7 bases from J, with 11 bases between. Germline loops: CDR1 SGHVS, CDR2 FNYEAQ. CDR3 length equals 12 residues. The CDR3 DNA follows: TGTGCCAGCAGCATACCGGGGGGTGAAGCTTTCTTT. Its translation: CASSIPGGEAFF.

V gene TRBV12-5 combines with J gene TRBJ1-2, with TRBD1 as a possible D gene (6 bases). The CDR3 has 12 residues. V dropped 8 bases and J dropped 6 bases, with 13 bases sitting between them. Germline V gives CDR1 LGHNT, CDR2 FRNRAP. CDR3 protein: CASSQGRDGYTF. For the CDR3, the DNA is TGTGCTAGTAGTCAGGGGCGCGATGGCTACACCTTC. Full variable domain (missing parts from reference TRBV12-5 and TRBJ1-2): DARVTQTPRHKVTEMGQEVTMRCQPILGHNTVFWYRQTMMQGLELLAYFRNRAPLDDSGMPKDRFSAEMPDATLATLKIQPSEPRDSAVYFCASSQGRDGYTFGSGTRLTVV.

The CDR3 DNA is TGTGCCAGTAGCAACCCGGGACAGGGGATCACAGATACGCAGTATTTT. This translates into CASSNPGQGITDTQYF. The V and J genes are TRBV19 and TRBJ2-3, with 10 nucleotides matching TRBD1. Germline values: CDR1 LNHDA, CDR2 SQIVND (reference sequence). The CDR3 has 16 amino acids. The trim removed 6 bases at V and 2 bases at J, leaving 8 bases unmatched.

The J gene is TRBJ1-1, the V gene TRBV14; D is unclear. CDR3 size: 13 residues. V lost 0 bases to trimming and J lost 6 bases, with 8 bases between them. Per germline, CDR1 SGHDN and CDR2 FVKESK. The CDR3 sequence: CASSQDLQAEAFF. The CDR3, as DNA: TGTGCCAGCAGCCAAGATCTCCAGGCTGAAGCTTTCTTT.

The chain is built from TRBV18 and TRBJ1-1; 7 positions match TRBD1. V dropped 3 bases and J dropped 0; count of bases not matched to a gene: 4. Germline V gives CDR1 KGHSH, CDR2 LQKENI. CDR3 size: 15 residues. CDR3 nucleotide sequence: TGTGCCAGCTCACCCGGGACAGACATGAACACTGAAGCTTTCTTT. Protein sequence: CASSPGTDMNTEAFF.

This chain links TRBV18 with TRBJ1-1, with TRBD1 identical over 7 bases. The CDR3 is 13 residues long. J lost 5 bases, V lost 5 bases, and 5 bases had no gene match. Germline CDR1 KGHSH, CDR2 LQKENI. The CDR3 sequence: CASSTTGRTEAFF. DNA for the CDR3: TGTGCCAGCTCAACGACAGGGCGAACTGAAGCTTTCTTT.

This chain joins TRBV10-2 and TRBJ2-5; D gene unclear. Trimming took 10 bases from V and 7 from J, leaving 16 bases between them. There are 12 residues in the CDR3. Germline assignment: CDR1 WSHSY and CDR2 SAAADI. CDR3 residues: CATQTGSATQYF. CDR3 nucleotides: TGCGCCACCCAAACCGGGTCGGCGACCCAGTACTTC.

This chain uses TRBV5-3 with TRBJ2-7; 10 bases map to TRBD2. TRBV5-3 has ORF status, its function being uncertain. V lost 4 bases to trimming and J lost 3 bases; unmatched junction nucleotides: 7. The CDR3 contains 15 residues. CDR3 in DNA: TGTGCCAGAAGCCCAATAAGGACTAGCGGCTACGAGCAGTACTTC. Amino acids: CARSPIRTSGYEQYF.

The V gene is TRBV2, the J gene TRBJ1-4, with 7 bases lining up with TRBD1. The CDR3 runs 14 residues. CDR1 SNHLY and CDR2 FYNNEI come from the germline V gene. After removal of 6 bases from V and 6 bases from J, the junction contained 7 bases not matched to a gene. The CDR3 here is CASSVTGRDEKLFF. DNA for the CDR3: TGTGCCAGCAGCGTGACAGGGAGAGATGAAAAACTGTTTTTT.